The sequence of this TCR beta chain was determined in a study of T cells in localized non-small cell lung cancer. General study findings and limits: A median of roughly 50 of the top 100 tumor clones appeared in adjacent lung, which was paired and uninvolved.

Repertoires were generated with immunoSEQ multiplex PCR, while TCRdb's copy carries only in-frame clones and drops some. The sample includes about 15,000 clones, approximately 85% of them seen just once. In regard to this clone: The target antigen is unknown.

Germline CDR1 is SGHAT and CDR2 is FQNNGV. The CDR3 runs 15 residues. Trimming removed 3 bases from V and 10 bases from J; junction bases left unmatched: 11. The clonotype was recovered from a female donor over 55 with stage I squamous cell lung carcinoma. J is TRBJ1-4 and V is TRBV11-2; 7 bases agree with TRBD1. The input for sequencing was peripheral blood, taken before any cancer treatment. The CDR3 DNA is TGTGCCAGCAGCTTCGGGGACAGCAGGAGGGGAAAACTGTTTTTT. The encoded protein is CASSFGDSRRGKLFF.